A single sample is the source of the 21 T cell receptor beta chains below, sequenced in a study of T cells in women clearing cervical HPV infection. Measured with immunoSEQ multiplex PCR; TCRdb has only the in-frame clones, and not every one. The clone table shows more than 20,000 clones, with the ten largest holding less than 6%. Sequencing was done on a sample of blood buffy coat. The receptors derive from a woman aged 18 to 75 with a cervical HPV16 infection that either progressed to CIN3+ or cleared (not recorded which).

The CDR3 sequence is CASSPRQTEAFF. Incomplete CDR3 DNA: TGTGCCAGCTCACCACGACAGACTGAA. J is TRBJ1-1 and V is TRBV18, with D possibly matching TRBD1 (5 bases). Sequencing ends 3 residues short of the CDR3 end; the germline J gene provides the rest. Germline values: CDR1 KGHSH, CDR2 LQKENI. The CDR3 consists of 12 residues. Trimming shortened V by 1 base and J by 5 bases, and 5 bases separated the two germline ends.

With respect to this clone: The read falls 3 residues short of the CDR3 end, and the missing part is taken from the germline J gene. The V and J genes are TRBV4-1 and TRBJ1-2; no reliable D call. The V gene's germline CDR1 is MGHRA and CDR2 YSYEKL. This CDR3 is built from 13 residues. V was pared by 0 bases and J by 4 bases, with 6 bases between. The CDR3 DNA, read in part, is TGCGCCAGCAGCCAAGATTCCCTCTATGGC. Its protein is CASSQDSLYG. The entire CDR3 protein is CASSQDSLYGYTF.

Turning to this clone: The read finishes 3 residues shy of the CDR3 end, and the germline J gene is used to complete it. The chain employs TRBV19 and TRBJ1-2; TRBD1 might be the D (6 bases). Germline V gene data show CDR1 as LNHDA and CDR2 as SQIVND (reference sequence). The CDR3 extends over 15 amino acids. V was pared by 1 base and J by 4 bases, with 13 bases between. The CDR3 bases that were read are TGTGCCAGTAGTATAGCGGCGGGGGCGGTCTATGGC. Amino acids: CASSIAAGAVYG. The full CDR3 reads CASSIAAGAVYGYTF.

Comments on this clone: The DNA ends 3 residues before the CDR3 does, and the rest of the CDR3 is filled in from the germline J gene. This chain uses TRBV7-6 with TRBJ2-7; TRBD2 matches at 8 bases. V was pared by 2 bases and J by 4 bases, with 7 bases of the junction left unmatched. The CDR3 has 15 residues. Germline V CDR1 and CDR2: SGHVS, FNYEAQ. The CDR3 sequence: CASSLSGGGGYEQYF. CDR3 bases read: TGTGCCAGCAGCTTAAGCGGTGGCGGGGGGTACGAG.

CDR3 protein: CASNRVNNEQFF. The CDR3 DNA, read in part, is TGTGCCAGCAACAGGGTGAACAATGAG. The chain is built from TRBV2 and TRBJ2-1, with D perhaps matching TRBD1 (6 bases). With the read ending 3 residues before the CDR3 end, the germline J gene is used to fill in that end. The CDR3 length is 12 residues. Germline V CDR1 and CDR2: SNHLY, FYNNEI. Between the trimmed V and J ends, which lost 7 bases and 5 bases, there was a span of 9 bases.

Note on this clone: The read ends 3 residues before the CDR3 terminus; that terminus is restored from the germline J gene. The chain is built from TRBV18 and TRBJ2-5, with D possibly being TRBD1 (5 bases). The V and J ends lost 2 bases and 4 bases respectively, with 5 bases between them. Germline CDR1 is KGHSH and CDR2 is LQKENI. This CDR3 has 12 residues. CDR3 sequence reads: CASSPRGETQYF. The CDR3 bases that were read are TGTGCCAGCTCACCAAGGGGAGAGACC.

Details on this clone: The DNA ends 3 residues before the CDR3 does, and the rest of the CDR3 is filled in from the germline J gene. The chain has TRBV5-4 and TRBJ2-7; D perhaps matches TRBD2 (6 bases). Germline V gene data show CDR1 as SGHNT and CDR2 as YYREEE (reference sequence). The CDR3 has 15 residues. V was pared by 1 base and J by 3 bases, with 14 bases between. The CDR3 region is CASSLIRGLVYEQYF. The sequenced part of the CDR3 DNA is TGTGCCAGCAGCTTGATTCGGGGGTTGGTCTACGAG.

Remarks on this clone: The observed sequence ends 3 residues before the CDR3 terminus, with the missing tail filled in from the germline J gene. V is TRBV3-1 (or the pseudogene TRBV3-2) and J is TRBJ2-1, with 11 bases that match TRBD2. This CDR3 is 14 amino acids long. V lost 6 bases, J lost 9 bases, and 7 bases stayed unmatched. CDR1 and CDR2 (germline): LGHDT, YNNKEL (reference sequence). CDR3 region: CASSSIAGGGEQFF. Partial CDR3 DNA: TGTGCCAGCAGTTCTATAGCGGGAGGGGGTGAG.

Worth noting for this clone: The observed sequence ends 3 residues before the CDR3 terminus, with the missing tail filled in from the germline J gene. The chain is built from TRBV20-1 and TRBJ2-3; possible D gene TRBD2, 5 bases. V was clipped by 4 bases and J by 6 bases, with 14 bases between them. CDR1 is DFQATT, CDR2 SNEGSKA, per germline (reference sequence). The CDR3 contains 13 residues. The DNA read from the CDR3 is TGCAGTGCTAAGGACTCATCGGCGGATACG. Its protein product is CSAKDSSADT. The CDR3 in full is CSAKDSSADTQYF.

Comments on this clone: The read comes to an end 3 residues before the CDR3 does, leaving the germline J gene to fill in the end. The genes are TRBV6-2 or TRBV6-3 and TRBJ2-2; D might be TRBD1 (6 bases). Germline assignment: CDR1 MNHEY and CDR2 SVGEGT. CDR3 length: 14 residues. V was pared by 6 bases and J by 5 bases, with 13 bases between. CDR3 protein: CASRGLGGTGELFF. The DNA read from the CDR3 is TGTGCCAGCAGAGGGCTAGGGGGAACCGGGGAG.

As concerns this clone: The CDR3 end is not reached by the read, which stops 3 residues before it; the germline J gene fills it in. The chain employs TRBV19 and TRBJ2-7; the D gene is possibly TRBD2 (7 bases). The length of the CDR3 is 18 residues. Germline CDR1 LNHDA, CDR2 SQIVND (reference sequence). V lost 3 bases, J lost 6 bases, and 27 bases lay in between. CDR3 protein: CASSIPLGGVGPVREQYF. CDR3 DNA (partial): TGTGCCAGTAGTATCCCCCTAGGGGGGGTGGGGCCCGTCCGCGAG.

Concerning this clone itself: The read terminates 3 residues ahead of where the CDR3 ends, so the germline J gene completes it. The V gene is TRBV5-6, the J gene TRBJ2-7; possible D gene TRBD2, 5 bases. The V end was cut by 4 bases, the J end by 4 bases, with 9 bases between. Per the germline V gene, CDR1 is SGHDT and CDR2 is YYEEEE. The CDR3 extends over 12 amino acids. The sequenced part of the CDR3 DNA is TGTGCCAGCAGCCTCACTAGTTACGAG. Translating gives CASSLTSYE. The entire CDR3 protein reads CASSLTSYEQYF.

Concerning this clone itself: The read falls 3 residues short of the CDR3 end, and the missing part is taken from the germline J gene. The chain recombines TRBV6-7 with TRBJ1-5; tentative D call: TRBD1 (6 bases). TRBV6-7 is flagged as an ORF with uncertain function. CDR3 length: 15 residues. Incomplete CDR3 DNA: TGTGCCAGCAGTTACTCGAGACCCCGGGGGGCTCCC. Translated, it gives CASSYSRPRGAP. The entire CDR3 is CASSYSRPRGAPQHF.

Regarding this clone: Coverage ceases 3 residues before the CDR3 finishes, and the germline J gene fills in the end. The chain combines TRBV19 with TRBJ1-2; D gene unclear. Trimming took off 0 bases at V and 1 base at J, with 6 bases between the two ends. The CDR3 is made up of 14 amino acids. The germline V gene has CDR1 LNHDA and CDR2 SQIVND (reference sequence). The chain's CDR3 is CASSIDRGNYGYTF. The covered CDR3 bases are TGTGCCAGTAGTATAGATCGGGGTAACTATGGC.

A remark on this clone: The read gets to within 3 residues of the CDR3 end, and the germline J gene fills in the rest. The chain recombines TRBV11-2 with TRBJ2-5, with D perhaps matching TRBD1 (5 bases). The germline V and J ends were trimmed by 3 bases and 1 base, with 12 bases remaining between them. Looked up from germline, CDR1 is SGHAT and CDR2 is FQNNGV. The CDR3 runs 15 residues. CDR3 DNA (partial): TGTGCCAGCAGCTTTAATGCAGGGATCCAAGAGACC. Amino acid sequence: CASSFNAGIQET. The CDR3, in full, reads CASSFNAGIQETQYF.

As to this clone: The read ends 3 residues early relative to the CDR3; the germline J gene fills the gap. This chain connects TRBV30 to TRBJ1-6, with a tentative D call TRBD1 (5 bases). The CDR3 loop spans 15 amino acids. Trimming removed 3 bases from V and 7 bases from J, with 16 bases in between. Looked up from germline, CDR1 is GTSNPN and CDR2 is SVGIG (reference sequence). The CDR3 loop reads CAWRNPGGRNSPLHF. Partial CDR3 DNA: TGTGCCTGGAGAAACCCCGGGGGAAGGAATTCACCC.

According to its frequency, this clone is medium-sized. The sequenced fragment ends 3 residues before the CDR3 boundary, so the rest is inferred from the germline J gene. This chain uses TRBV10-3 with TRBJ2-2; no definite D call. Germline CDR1 ENHRY, CDR2 SYGVKD. The CDR3 sequence is 13 residues long. Trimming took off 11 bases at V and 3 bases at J, with 13 bases between the two ends. Incomplete CDR3 DNA: TGTGCCTCTCGGGTCGGAGACACCGGGGAG. Translating gives CASRVGDTGE. The full CDR3 sequence reads CASRVGDTGELFF.

Turning to this clone: With the read ending 3 residues before the CDR3 end, the germline J gene is used to fill in that end. This same CDR3 is encoded by further DNA sequences in the sample. The rearrangement uses TRBV5-1 and TRBJ1-3; D is uncertain. V was cut by 7 bases and J by 4 bases, with 18 bases left in between. Looked up from germline, CDR1 is SGHRS and CDR2 is YFSETQ. This CDR3 comprises 15 residues. CDR3 region: CASRHLPESGNTIYF. CDR3 DNA, as far as it was read: TGCGCCAGCCGCCATTTACCAGAGTCCGGAAACACC. The full variable domain, rest sourced from reference TRBV5-1 and TRBJ1-3, is KAGVTQTPRYLIKTRGQQVTLSCSPISGHRSVSWYQQTPGQGLQFLFEYFSETQRNKGNFPGRFSGRQFSNSRSEMNVSTLELGDSALYLCASRHLPESGNTIYFGEGSWLTVV.

Concerning this clone itself: The read falls 3 residues short of the CDR3 end, and the missing part is taken from the germline J gene. The gene calls are TRBV7-9 and TRBJ1-2; the D gene is possibly TRBD1 (6 bases). The CDR3 extends over 14 amino acids. Germline V gene data show CDR1 as SEHNR and CDR2 as FQNEAQ (reference sequence). V was cut by 5 bases and J by 0 bases, with 10 bases left in between. The covered CDR3 bases are TGTGCCAGCAGCCTGACAGGATCTAACTATGGC. It translates to CASSLTGSNYG. The entire CDR3 protein is CASSLTGSNYGYTF.

Concerning this clone: Read sequence stops 3 residues before the CDR3 end, and the germline J gene provides the missing end. The gene calls are TRBV10-3 and TRBJ2-7, with TRBD2 matching over 11 bases. The length of the CDR3 is 14 residues. The germline gives CDR1 ENHRY, CDR2 SYGVKD. The V gene end was trimmed by 6 bases and the J gene end by 0 bases; junction bases not matched to a gene: 1. CDR3 in amino acids: CAIRGLADSYEQYF. CDR3 bases read: TGTGCCATCAGGGGACTAGCGGACTCCTACGAG.

On this clone itself: The read falls 3 residues short of the CDR3 end, and the missing part is taken from the germline J gene. The V gene is TRBV5-1, the J gene TRBJ2-2; the match to TRBD2 covers 7 bases. Germline V gene data show CDR1 as SGHRS and CDR2 as YFSETQ. This CDR3 spans 16 amino acids. With 0 bases clipped from V and 0 bases from J, the junction kept 2 bases outside the gene matches. The part of the CDR3 DNA that was read is TGCGCCAGCAGCTTGGGAACTAGCGCGAACACCGGGGAG. Residues: CASSLGTSANTGE. From start to end, the CDR3 is CASSLGTSANTGELFF.